The 30 T cell receptor beta chains presented below share a single source sample, sequenced in a study of blood T cell repertoires in COVID-19. Measured with immunoSEQ multiplex PCR; TCRdb has only the in-frame clones, and not every one. Of 250,000 to 300,000 clones listed, 65% to 85% are singletons. The specimen was PBMCs or T cells enriched from blood (not recorded which). Receptor source: a man aged 45-65 years who had recovered from COVID-19.

The chain employs TRBV6-1 and TRBJ1-3, with D maybe TRBD1 (5 bases). CDR3 size: 13 residues. V was cut by 3 bases and J by 3 bases, with 6 bases left in between. Germline CDR1 is MNHNS and CDR2 is SASEGT. CDR3 sequence reads: CASSDRGGNTIYF. CDR3 bases: TGTGCCAGCAGTGATAGGGGTGGAAACACCATATATTTT.

This clone has a single count. This chain links TRBV9 with TRBJ2-1; tentatively, D is TRBD2 (7 bases). Germline CDR1 and CDR2: SGDLS and YYNGEE. Trimming pared 4 bases from V and 8 bases from J, leaving 22 bases between. CDR3 length: 16 residues. Here the CDR3 reads CASSPRGAAGGHEQFF. The CDR3 nucleotides read TGTGCCAGCAGCCCCCGGGGGGCTGCCGGTGGCCATGAGCAGTTCTTC.

V and J are TRBV18 and TRBJ2-7, with TRBD2 matching 10 bases. Germline V lookup: CDR1 KGHSH, CDR2 LQKENI. The CDR3 sequence is 14 residues long. Germline trimming cut 3 bases from V and 5 bases from J; bases unmatched to any gene: 4. The CDR3 sequence: CASSPGLASHEQYF. The CDR3 DNA reads TGTGCCAGCTCACCGGGACTAGCGAGCCACGAGCAGTACTTC.

This clone was recorded once. This chain joins TRBV7-9 and TRBJ1-6; TRBD1 matches 7 bases. The CDR3 has 14 residues. With V trimmed by 5 bases and J by 10 bases, 8 bases remained unmatched. The germline CDR1 and CDR2 sequences are SEHNR and FQNEAQ (reference sequence). CDR3 DNA sequence: TGTGCCAGCAGCGTGGGACAGTTTGGCTCACCCCTCCACTTT. This gives the protein CASSVGQFGSPLHF.

The rearrangement joins TRBV27 to TRBJ2-7; D is perhaps TRBD2 (5 bases). The CDR3 spans 14 residues. The germline V and J ends were trimmed by 2 bases and 5 bases, with 13 bases remaining between them. CDR1 is MNHEY, CDR2 SMNVEV, per germline (reference sequence). CDR3 sequence: CASSLASPGDEQYF. The CDR3 nucleotides are TGTGCCAGCAGTTTAGCCAGTCCCGGGGACGAGCAGTACTTC.

This clone was detected only a few times. V is TRBV27 and J is TRBJ1-2; D perhaps matches TRBD1 (6 bases). CDR3 length equals 14 residues. V was trimmed by 4 bases and J by 4 bases, leaving 13 bases between them. Per the germline V gene, CDR1 is MNHEY and CDR2 is SMNVEV (reference sequence). DNA for the CDR3: TGTGCCAGCAGTTCCCTTAGGACAGCCTATGGCTACACCTTC. Its protein is CASSSLRTAYGYTF.

This clone was seen only once. The rearrangement uses TRBV9 and TRBJ1-5, with TRBD1 as a possible D gene (6 bases). The germline gives CDR1 SGDLS, CDR2 YYNGEE. Trimming removed 4 bases from V and 5 bases from J, with 19 bases in between. The CDR3 is 16 amino acids. The CDR3 DNA follows: TGTGCCAGCAGCCCCCTGGTGGGGGCTGGCGATCAGCCCCAGCATTTT. Translated: CASSPLVGAGDQPQHF.

This rearrangement joins TRBV19 to TRBJ1-2; no reliable D call. V lost 0 bases to trimming and J lost 5 bases, with 10 bases between them. Germline CDR1 LNHDA, CDR2 SQIVND (reference sequence). The length of the CDR3 is 14 residues. In DNA form, the CDR3 reads TGTGCCAGTAGTATAGATCCCAGGATTTATGGCTACACCTTC. It yields the protein CASSIDPRIYGYTF.

The J gene is TRBJ1-4, the V gene TRBV3-1 (or the pseudogene TRBV3-2), with a possible D match to TRBD1 (5 bases). Deletions cut 4 bases from V and 2 bases from J, with 5 bases between. CDR3 size: 13 residues. Germline CDR1 reads LGHDT; CDR2 reads YNNKEL (reference sequence). The CDR3 sequence: CASSRQTNEKLFF. Written as DNA, the CDR3 is TGTGCCAGCAGCCGACAGACTAATGAAAAACTGTTTTTT.

This chain uses TRBV3-1 (or the pseudogene TRBV3-2) with TRBJ2-7, with D possibly TRBD2 on 7 matching bases. This CDR3 has 13 residues. Looked up from germline, CDR1 is LGHDT and CDR2 is YNNKEL (reference sequence). Trimming left V 7 bases short and J 7 bases short, with 17 bases between. The CDR3: CASNWGRELEQYF. As DNA, the CDR3 is TGTGCCAGCAACTGGGGGCGGGAGTTGGAGCAGTACTTC.

The chain links TRBV27 to TRBJ2-7, with D tentatively TRBD2 (6 bases). V was clipped by 2 bases and J by 4 bases, with 15 bases between them. This CDR3 has 15 amino acids. Germline lookup yields CDR1 MNHEY and CDR2 SMNVEV (reference sequence). CDR3 residues: CASSLSLAWQYEQYF. The CDR3 DNA follows: TGTGCCAGCAGTTTAAGCCTAGCGTGGCAATACGAGCAGTACTTC.

This clone was seen only a few times. This chain uses TRBV19 with TRBJ2-2; TRBD2 agrees at 12 bases. Per germline, CDR1 LNHDA and CDR2 SQIVND (reference sequence). Trimming cost V 4 bases and J 3 bases; bases outside gene matches: 9. CDR3 length: 18 residues. DNA of the CDR3: TGTGCCAGTAGTAACCAACCCCTAGCGGGAGGGGACACCGGGGAGCTGTTTTTT. Translation gives CASSNQPLAGGDTGELFF.

V and J are TRBV27 and TRBJ2-7; 7 nucleotides align to TRBD1. Germline assignment: CDR1 MNHEY and CDR2 SMNVEV (reference sequence). The CDR3 covers 13 residues. V shed 6 bases and J 1 base; nucleotides not matched to a gene: 3. The CDR3 bases are TGTGCCAGCAGAGACAGGGTTTCCTACGAGCAGTACTTC. Its protein product is CASRDRVSYEQYF.

This chain joins TRBV6-9 and TRBJ2-5; 9 bases match TRBD1. Germline CDR1 MNHGY, CDR2 SVAAGI. This CDR3 spans 13 amino acids. The J segment lost 5 bases and the V segment lost 9 bases, leaving 7 bases of the junction unmatched. CDR3 in DNA: TGTGCCAGTGTACAGGGGGCTCACGAGACCCAGTACTTC. This gives the protein CASVQGAHETQYF.

The V and J genes are TRBV9 and TRBJ2-7; 7 bases line up with TRBD1. The trim removed 0 bases at V and 2 bases at J, leaving 2 bases unmatched. The CDR3 runs to 14 residues. CDR1 and CDR2 (germline): SGDLS, YYNGEE. CDR3 amino acids: CASSVAGTAYEQYF. The CDR3 DNA is TGTGCCAGCAGCGTAGCTGGGACAGCCTACGAGCAGTACTTC.

This rearrangement joins TRBV6-1 to TRBJ2-1, with 8 bases fitting TRBD2. CDR1 and CDR2 from the germline V gene are MNHNS and SASEGT. This CDR3 has 16 residues. V shed 2 bases and J 6 bases; nucleotides not matched to a gene: 9. The CDR3, as DNA: TGTGCCAGCAGTGAATTCAGGCGGGGGGACATCAATGAGCAGTTCTTC. Residues: CASSEFRRGDINEQFF.

The rearrangement links TRBV9 to TRBJ2-1, with 7 bases identical to TRBD1. With 0 bases clipped from V and 7 bases from J, the junction kept 4 bases outside the gene matches. The CDR3 sequence is 14 residues long. The germline V gene encodes CDR1 SGDLS and CDR2 YYNGEE. The CDR3 DNA reads as TGTGCCAGCAGCGTAGCTTCAGGGGGAAATGAGCAGTTCTTC. Protein: CASSVASGGNEQFF. Full variable domain (rest looked up from reference TRBV9 and TRBJ2-1): DSGVTQTPKHLITATGQRVTLRCSPRSGDLSVYWYQQSLDQGLQFLIQYYNGEERAKGNILERFSAQQFPDLHSELNLSSLELGDSALYFCASSVASGGNEQFFGPGTRLTVL.

This sequence joins TRBV19 and TRBJ2-2, with D hard to call. The germline CDR1 and CDR2 sequences are LNHDA and SQIVND (reference sequence). The CDR3 loop spans 14 amino acids. V lost 6 bases, J lost 4 bases, and 12 bases lay in between. CDR3 DNA sequence: TGTGCCAGTAGAGTAGAGGCGTCCACCGGGGAGCTGTTTTTT. Translation: CASRVEASTGELFF.

This clone was found a few times. The CDR3 region is CASSLDRGHSYEQYF. CDR3 DNA sequence: TGTGCCAGCAGCTTGGACAGGGGGCACTCCTACGAGCAGTACTTC. The gene calls are TRBV11-3 and TRBJ2-7; TRBD1 aligns across 11 bases. Germline CDR1 and CDR2: SGHNT and YENEEA. The CDR3 is made up of 15 amino acids. Trimming cost V 3 bases and J 0 bases; bases outside gene matches: 1.

This CDR3 reads CASSLDWPAGGNDYEQYF. The DNA for the CDR3 is TGTGCCAGCAGCTTGGATTGGCCGGCCGGCGGGAACGACTACGAGCAGTACTTC. The chain has TRBV5-6 and TRBJ2-7; maybe TRBD2 (6 bases). CDR1 and CDR2 from the germline V gene are SGHDT and YYEEEE. Trimming cost V 0 bases and J 3 bases, with 22 bases left between them. This CDR3 is 18 amino acids long.

The genes are TRBV20-1 and TRBJ1-2; TRBD1 matches at 8 bases. Germline CDR1 is DFQATT and CDR2 is SNEGSKA (reference sequence). The V and J ends lost 3 bases and 8 bases, in that order; junction bases with no gene match: 11. This CDR3 comprises 14 residues. This chain's CDR3 is CSASAGTGSTGYTF. The CDR3 region has the DNA TGCAGTGCTAGTGCCGGGACAGGAAGTACGGGCTACACCTTC.

This rearrangement joins TRBV5-1 to TRBJ2-3; 11 bases fit TRBD2. Unmatched junction bases numbered 5, after V lost 0 bases and J lost 2 bases. From germline, CDR1 is SGHRS and CDR2 YFSETQ. This CDR3 region has 17 residues. CDR3 sequence: CASSLGLAGLNTDTQYF. CDR3 DNA: TGCGCCAGCAGCTTGGGACTAGCGGGACTAAACACAGATACGCAGTATTTT.

V is TRBV14 and J is TRBJ2-3, with 13 positions matching TRBD2. V shed 4 bases, J shed 9 bases, and the junction held 7 bases outside the gene matches. This CDR3 has 15 residues. The germline CDR1 and CDR2 sequences are SGHDN and FVKESK. This chain's CDR3 is CASSRPGTSGITQYF. The CDR3 DNA is TGTGCCAGCAGCCGCCCCGGGACTAGCGGGATAACGCAGTATTTT.

The chain combines TRBV11-2 with TRBJ1-3; 8 bases map to TRBD1. CDR3 length equals 16 residues. The germline V gene has CDR1 SGHAT and CDR2 FQNNGV. J gave up 0 bases and V 5 bases, and 6 bases lay outside the gene matches. CDR3 coding DNA: TGTGCCAGCAGCAGGGCAGGGGGCTTCTCTGGAAACACCATATATTTT. It specifies CASSRAGGFSGNTIYF.

This chain uses TRBV28 with TRBJ1-2; D gene ambiguous. V dropped 6 bases and J dropped 8 bases, with 13 bases sitting between them. CDR1 MDHEN and CDR2 SYDVKM come from the germline V gene. This CDR3 comprises 12 residues. CDR3 amino acids: CASSWRPGGYTF. The DNA for the CDR3 is TGTGCCAGCAGCTGGAGGCCGGGGGGCTACACCTTC.

V gene TRBV7-9 combines with J gene TRBJ2-5, with 8 bases that match TRBD2. The germline V gene encodes CDR1 SEHNR and CDR2 FQNEAQ (reference sequence). Germline trimming cut 3 bases from V and 6 bases from J; bases unmatched to any gene: 15. The CDR3 extends over 17 amino acids. Here the CDR3 reads CASSFGIAGWRGKTQYF. CDR3 in DNA: TGTGCCAGCAGCTTCGGGATAGCGGGGTGGCGGGGGAAGACCCAGTACTTC.

The chain combines TRBV27 with TRBJ1-2; no definite D call. The V gene lost 3 bases and the J gene lost 3 bases, with 8 bases spanning the gap. The CDR3 runs to 13 residues. Germline-derived CDR1 and CDR2 are MNHEY and SMNVEV (reference sequence). The CDR3 here is CASSFLADYGYTF. CDR3 DNA: TGTGCCAGCAGTTTTTTGGCGGACTATGGCTACACCTTC.

V is TRBV7-2 and J is TRBJ1-1, with no clear D. Trimming shortened V by 0 bases and J by 6 bases, and 8 bases separated the two germline ends. Germline assignment: CDR1 SGHTA and CDR2 FQGNSA. This CDR3 region has 13 residues. CDR3 sequence (DNA): TGTGCCAGCAGCTTAGCGCGAACCGCTGAAGCTTTCTTT. Protein: CASSLARTAEAFF.

CDR3 in DNA: TGTGCCACCAGCAGAGATCAGATGGGCAGGCAGTACTTC. Its translation: CATSRDQMGRQYF. The gene calls are TRBV15 and TRBJ2-7; D is undetermined. The V gene lost 0 bases and the J gene lost 9 bases, with 12 bases spanning the gap. Germline-derived CDR1 and CDR2 are LNHNV and YYDKDF (reference sequence). There are 13 residues in the CDR3.

Remarks on this clone: The DNA is left out, because the CDR3 cannot be placed on it with certainty; the CDR3 is given as TCRdb lists it. V gene TRBV21-1 combines with J gene TRBJ2-6; the table assigns TRBD2, which was not confirmed against the DNA. TRBV21-1 constitutes a pseudogene. The CDR3 length equals 16 residues, ends included. The CDR3 region is CASSPTVASGANVLTF.